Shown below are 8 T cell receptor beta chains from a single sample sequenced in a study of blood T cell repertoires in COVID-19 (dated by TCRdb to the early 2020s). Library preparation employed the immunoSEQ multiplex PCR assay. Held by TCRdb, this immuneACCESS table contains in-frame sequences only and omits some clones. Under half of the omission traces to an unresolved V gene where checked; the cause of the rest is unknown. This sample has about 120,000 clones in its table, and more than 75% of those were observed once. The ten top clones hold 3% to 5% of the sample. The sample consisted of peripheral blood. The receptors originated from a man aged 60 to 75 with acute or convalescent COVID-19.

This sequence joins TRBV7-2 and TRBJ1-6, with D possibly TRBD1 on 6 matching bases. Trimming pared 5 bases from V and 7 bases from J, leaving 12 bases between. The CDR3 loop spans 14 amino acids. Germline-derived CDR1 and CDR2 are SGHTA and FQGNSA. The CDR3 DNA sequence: TGTGCCAGCAGCCCGACAGGCGGGAATTCACCCCTCCACTTT. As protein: CASSPTGGNSPLHF.

CDR3 residues: CASSLGRLERNEQYF. CDR3 nucleotides: TGTGCCAGCAGCTTAGGTCGTCTGGAGAGGAACGAGCAGTACTTC. The V gene is TRBV11-3, the J gene TRBJ2-7; D is uncertain. Germline CDR1 SGHNT, CDR2 YENEEA. V was pared by 1 base and J by 5 bases, with 15 bases between. The CDR3 runs to 15 residues. The full variable domain, with the rest looked up from reference TRBV11-3 and TRBJ2-7, is EAGVVQSPRYKIIEKKQPVAFWCNPISGHNTLYWYLQNLGQGPELLIRYENEEAVDDSQLPKDRFSAERLKGVDSTLKIQPAELGDSAVYLCASSLGRLERNEQYFGPGTRLTVT.

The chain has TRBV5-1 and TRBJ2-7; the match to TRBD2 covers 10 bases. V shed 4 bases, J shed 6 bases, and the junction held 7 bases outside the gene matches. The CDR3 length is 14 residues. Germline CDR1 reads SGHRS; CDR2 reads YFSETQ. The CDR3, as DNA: TGCGCCAGCAGCCTCCAGCGGGAGGGAGGCGAGCAGTACTTC. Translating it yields CASSLQREGGEQYF.

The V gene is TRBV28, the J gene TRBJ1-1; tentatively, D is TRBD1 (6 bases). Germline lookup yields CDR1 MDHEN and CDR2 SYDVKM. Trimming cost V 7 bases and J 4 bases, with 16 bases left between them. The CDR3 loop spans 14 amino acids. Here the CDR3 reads CASNLGGVATEAFF. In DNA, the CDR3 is TGTGCCAGCAACCTAGGGGGGGTGGCCACTGAAGCTTTCTTT. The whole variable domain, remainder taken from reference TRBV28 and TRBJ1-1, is DVKVTQSSRYLVKRTGEKVFLECVQDMDHENMFWYRQDPGLGLRLIYFSYDVKMKEKGDIPEGYSVSREKKERFSLILESASTNQTSMYLCASNLGGVATEAFFGQGTRLTVV.

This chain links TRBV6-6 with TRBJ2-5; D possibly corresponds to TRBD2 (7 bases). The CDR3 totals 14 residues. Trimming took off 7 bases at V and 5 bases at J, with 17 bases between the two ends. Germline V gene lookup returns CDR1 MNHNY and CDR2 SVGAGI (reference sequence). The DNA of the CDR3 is TGTGCCAGCACTTTATCGGGGGGCGCGGAGACCCAGTACTTC. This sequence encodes CASTLSGGAETQYF.

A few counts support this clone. CDR3 nucleotides: TGTGCCAGCAGCTTTACTGCGGGGGTCTACAATGAGCAGTTCTTC. Translated: CASSFTAGVYNEQFF. The V and J genes are TRBV5-6 and TRBJ2-1; 7 nucleotides match TRBD2. Germline V gene lookup returns CDR1 SGHDT and CDR2 YYEEEE. J was trimmed by 3 bases and V by 2 bases; bases with no gene match: 5. The CDR3 covers 15 residues.

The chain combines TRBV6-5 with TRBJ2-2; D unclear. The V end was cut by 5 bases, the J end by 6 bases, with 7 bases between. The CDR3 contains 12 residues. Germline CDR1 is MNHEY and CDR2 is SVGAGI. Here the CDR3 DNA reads TGTGCCAGCAGTAATTATGCCGGGGAGCTGTTTTTT. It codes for CASSNYAGELFF.

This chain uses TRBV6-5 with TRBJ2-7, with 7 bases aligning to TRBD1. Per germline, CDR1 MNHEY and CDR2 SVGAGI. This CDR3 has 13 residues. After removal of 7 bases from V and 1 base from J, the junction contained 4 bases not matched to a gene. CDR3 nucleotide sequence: TGTGCCAGCAAGAGACAGGGATCCTACGAGCAGTACTTC. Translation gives CASKRQGSYEQYF.